This TCR beta chain was sequenced in a study of blood T cell repertoires in COVID-19. Sequencing used immunoSEQ multiplex PCR; TCRdb keeps in-frame clones, though not all of them. The sample yields more than 40,000 clones, about 86% seen once. J lost 7 bases, V lost 8 bases, and 9 bases had no gene match. Germline CDR1 reads ENHRY; CDR2 reads SYGVKD. This CDR3 spans 14 amino acids. The sequenced sample was PBMCs or T cells enriched from blood (not recorded which). The source is a woman in her fifties or sixties who had recovered from COVID-19. The chain couples TRBV10-3 to TRBJ2-1; TRBD2 matches 9 bases. DNA for the CDR3: TGTGCCATCGGATCCGGGACTAGCACAAATGAGCAGTTCTTC. Its protein is CAIGSGTSTNEQFF.